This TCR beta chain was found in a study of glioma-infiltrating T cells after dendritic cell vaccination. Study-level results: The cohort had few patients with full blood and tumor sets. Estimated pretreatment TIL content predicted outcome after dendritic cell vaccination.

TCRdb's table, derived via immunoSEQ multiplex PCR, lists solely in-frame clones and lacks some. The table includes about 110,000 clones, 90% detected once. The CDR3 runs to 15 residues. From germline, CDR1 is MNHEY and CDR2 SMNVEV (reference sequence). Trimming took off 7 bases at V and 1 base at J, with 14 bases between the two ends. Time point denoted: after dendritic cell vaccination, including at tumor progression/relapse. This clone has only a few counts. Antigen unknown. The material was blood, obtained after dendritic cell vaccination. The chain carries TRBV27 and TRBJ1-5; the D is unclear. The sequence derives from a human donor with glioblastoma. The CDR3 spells CASNDPTRSNQPQHF. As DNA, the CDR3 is TGTGCCAGCAATGACCCAACCAGGAGCAATCAGCCCCAGCATTTT.